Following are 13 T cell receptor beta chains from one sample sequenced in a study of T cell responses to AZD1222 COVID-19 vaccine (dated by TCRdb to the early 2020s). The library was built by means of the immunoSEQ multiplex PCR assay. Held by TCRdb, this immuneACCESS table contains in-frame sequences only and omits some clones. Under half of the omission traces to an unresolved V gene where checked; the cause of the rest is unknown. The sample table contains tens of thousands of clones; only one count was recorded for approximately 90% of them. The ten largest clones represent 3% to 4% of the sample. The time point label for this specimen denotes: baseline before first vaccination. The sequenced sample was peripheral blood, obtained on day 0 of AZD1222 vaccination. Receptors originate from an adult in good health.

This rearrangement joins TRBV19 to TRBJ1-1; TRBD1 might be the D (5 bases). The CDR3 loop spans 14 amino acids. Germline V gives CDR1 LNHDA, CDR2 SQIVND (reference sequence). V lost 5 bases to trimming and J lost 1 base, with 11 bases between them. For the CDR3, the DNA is TGTGCCAGTAGTCTGCGGACACAGAACACTGAAGCTTTCTTT. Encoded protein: CASSLRTQNTEAFF. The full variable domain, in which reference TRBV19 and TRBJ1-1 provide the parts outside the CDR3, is DGGITQSPKYLFRKEGQNVTLSCEQNLNHDAMYWYRQDPGQGLRLIYYSQIVNDFQKGDIAEGYSVSREKKESFPLTVTSAQKNPTAFYLCASSLRTQNTEAFFGQGTRLTVV.

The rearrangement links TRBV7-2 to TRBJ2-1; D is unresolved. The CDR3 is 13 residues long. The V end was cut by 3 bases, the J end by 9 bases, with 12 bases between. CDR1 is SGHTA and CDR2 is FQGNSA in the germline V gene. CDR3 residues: CASSFKGAIEQFF. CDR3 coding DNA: TGTGCCAGCAGCTTTAAGGGCGCCATTGAGCAGTTCTTC.

CDR3 DNA: TGCGCCAGCTCTCCTGGGGCCAACGTCCTGACTTTC. Protein: CASSPGANVLTF. The chain recombines TRBV5-1 with TRBJ2-6; D gene unclear. Trimming pared 7 bases from V and 2 bases from J, leaving 4 bases between. This CDR3 contains 12 residues. CDR1 is SGHRS, CDR2 YFSETQ, per germline. Complete variable domain (other parts from reference TRBV5-1 and TRBJ2-6): KAGVTQTPRYLIKTRGQQVTLSCSPISGHRSVSWYQQTPGQGLQFLFEYFSETQRNKGNFPGRFSGRQFSNSRSEMNVSTLELGDSALYLCASSPGANVLTFGAGSRLTVL.

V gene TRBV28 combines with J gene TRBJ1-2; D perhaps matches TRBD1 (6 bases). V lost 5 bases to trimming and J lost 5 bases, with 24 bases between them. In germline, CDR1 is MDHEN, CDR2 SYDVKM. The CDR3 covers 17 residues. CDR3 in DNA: TGTGCCAGCAGTCCCCGCACAGCCAGGCCCCAGGGGTATGGCTACACCTTC. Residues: CASSPRTARPQGYGYTF.

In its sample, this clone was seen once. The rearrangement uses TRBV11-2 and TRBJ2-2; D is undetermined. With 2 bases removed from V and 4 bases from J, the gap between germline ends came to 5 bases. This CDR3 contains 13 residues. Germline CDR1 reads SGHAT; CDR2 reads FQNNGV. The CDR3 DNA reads TGTGCCAGCAGCTTATTCCCCACCGGGGAGCTGTTTTTT. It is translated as CASSLFPTGELFF.

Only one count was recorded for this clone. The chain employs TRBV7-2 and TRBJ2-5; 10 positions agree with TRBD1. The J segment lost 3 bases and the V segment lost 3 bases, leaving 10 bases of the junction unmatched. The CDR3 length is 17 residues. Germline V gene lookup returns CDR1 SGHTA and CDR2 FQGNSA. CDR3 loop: CASSFGTGVGLEETQYF. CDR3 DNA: TGTGCCAGCAGCTTCGGGACAGGGGTGGGGTTGGAAGAGACCCAGTACTTC.

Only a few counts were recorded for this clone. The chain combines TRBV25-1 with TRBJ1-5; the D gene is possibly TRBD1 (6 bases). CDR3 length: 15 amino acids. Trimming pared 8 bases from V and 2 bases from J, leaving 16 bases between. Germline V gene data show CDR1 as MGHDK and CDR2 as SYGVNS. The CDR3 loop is CASRGGAGGNQPQHF. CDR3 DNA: TGTGCCAGCCGAGGGGGGGCAGGCGGCAATCAGCCCCAGCATTTT.

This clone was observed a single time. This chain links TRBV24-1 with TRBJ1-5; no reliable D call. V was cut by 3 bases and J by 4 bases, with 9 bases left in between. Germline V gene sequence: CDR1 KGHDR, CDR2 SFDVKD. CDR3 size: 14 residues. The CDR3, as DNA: TGTGCCACCAGTGATGTGACGGAAAATCAGCCCCAGCATTTT. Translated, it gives CATSDVTENQPQHF.

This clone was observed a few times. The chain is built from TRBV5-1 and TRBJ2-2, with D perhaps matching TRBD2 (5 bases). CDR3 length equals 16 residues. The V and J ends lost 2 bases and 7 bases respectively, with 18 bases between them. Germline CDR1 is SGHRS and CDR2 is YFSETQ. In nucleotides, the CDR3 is TGCGCCAGCAGCTTTAATGAGGGCCGCTCCGGCGGGGAGCTGTTTTTT. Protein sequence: CASSFNEGRSGGELFF.

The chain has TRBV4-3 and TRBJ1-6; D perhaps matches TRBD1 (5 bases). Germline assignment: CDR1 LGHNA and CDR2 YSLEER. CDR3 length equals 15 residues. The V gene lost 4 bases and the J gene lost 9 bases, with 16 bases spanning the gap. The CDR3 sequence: CASSPRQGQLSPLHF. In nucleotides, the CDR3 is TGCGCCAGCAGCCCTCGGCAGGGCCAACTTTCACCCCTCCACTTT.

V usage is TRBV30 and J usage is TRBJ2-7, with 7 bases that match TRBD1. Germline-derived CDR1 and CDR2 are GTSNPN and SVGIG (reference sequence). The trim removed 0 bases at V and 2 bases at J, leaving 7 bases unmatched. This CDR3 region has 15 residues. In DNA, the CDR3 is TGTGCCTGGAGTGTAAGGACAGGAGGCACCTACGAGCAGTACTTC. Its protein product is CAWSVRTGGTYEQYF.

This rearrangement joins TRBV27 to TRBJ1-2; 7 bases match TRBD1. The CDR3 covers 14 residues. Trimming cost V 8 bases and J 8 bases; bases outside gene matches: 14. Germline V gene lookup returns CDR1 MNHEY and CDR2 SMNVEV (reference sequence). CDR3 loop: CASAPLDRDEGYTF. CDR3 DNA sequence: TGTGCCAGCGCCCCTCTCGACAGGGATGAGGGCTACACCTTC.

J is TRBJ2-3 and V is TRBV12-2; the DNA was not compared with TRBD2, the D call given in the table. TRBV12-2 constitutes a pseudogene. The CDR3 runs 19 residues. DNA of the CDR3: TGTGCAAGTCGCCAGACTACTAGCGGGGGGAATTCTAGCACAGATACGCAGTATTTT. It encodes CASRQTTSGGNSSTDTQYF.